A selection of T cell receptor beta chains follows, all from one sample in a study of human T cells and chemical hapten exposure. Using its own MiXCR run on the RACE reads, TCRdb lists one record per CDR3 protein. The profile covers 240,000 or so distinct CDR3 sequences, with about 9% appearing a single time and 2% to 3% taken by the ten largest. The sequencing here drew on whole blood, taken in connection with sensitization to the hapten diphenylcyclopropenone (DPC). These receptor sequences come from a woman aged 40 to 50 with alopecia areata. Some clones in this sample may be carry-over from other donors' samples. CDR3s include the opening cysteine and the closing phenylalanine or tryptophan. A D gene is named only where the DNA matches it firmly. Clone size, where shown, is once, few, many, or a class for clones that have expanded.

D gene,V gene,clone size,J gene,CDR3 protein,CDR3 DNA
TRBD2,TRBV5-1,few,TRBJ2-2,CASSSAGGSFAGELFF,TGCGCCAGCAGCTCCGCGGGCGGGAGTTTTGCCGGGGAGCTGTTTTTT
TRBD2,TRBV28,many,TRBJ2-1,CASSSSGTSDPISYNEQFF,TGTGCCAGCAGCTCCTCTGGGACTAGCGACCCAATCTCCTACAATGAGCAGTTCTTC
TRBD1,TRBV6-6,many,TRBJ2-7,CASRWTGGDEQYF,TGTGCCAGCAGGTGGACAGGGGGCGACGAGCAGTACTTC
-,TRBV6-5,once,TRBJ2-7,CASRQGSSSYEQYF,TGTGCCAGCAGGCAGGGGTCCTCTTCCTACGAGCAGTACTTC
-,TRBV12-3/TRBV12-4,-,TRBJ2-7,CASGPSSYEQYF,TGTGCCAGTGGCCCTTCCTCCTACGAGCAGTACTTC
TRBD2,TRBV6-2/TRBV6-3,many,TRBJ2-1,CASRTGLAVFYNEQFF,TGTGCCAGCAGAACCGGACTAGCGGTCTTCTACAATGAGCAGTTCTTC
-,TRBV28,few,TRBJ2-7,CASSPWTASYEQYF,TGTGCCAGCAGCCCATGGACAGCTTCCTACGAGCAGTACTTC
-,TRBV29-1,-,TRBJ1-4,CSVVGTGNEKLFF,TGCAGCGTCGTAGGGACTGGTAATGAAAAACTGTTTTTT
TRBD2,TRBV5-1,-,TRBJ2-3,CASTGLAGTDTQYF,TGCGCCAGCACCGGACTAGCGGGCACAGATACGCAGTATTTT
-,TRBV9,few,TRBJ1-1,CASSPPGRLVTEAFF,TGTGCCAGCAGCCCCCCGGGACGGTTGGTCACTGAAGCTTTCTTT
-,TRBV12-3/TRBV12-4,-,TRBJ1-3,CASSTAFGMSRSGNTIYF,TGTGCCAGCAGTACCGCTTTTGGAATGTCCCGCTCTGGAAACACCATATATTTT
TRBD2,TRBV7-2,many,TRBJ2-3,CASSSGLAGRDTQYF,TGTGCCAGCAGCTCCGGACTAGCGGGGCGGGATACGCAGTATTTT
-,TRBV27,-,TRBJ2-5,CASSLPVMILQETQYF,TGTGCCAGCAGTTTACCGGTTATGATCCTACAAGAGACCCAGTACTTC
-,TRBV6-2/TRBV6-3,-,TRBJ2-7,CASSPASDGISYEQYF,TGTGCCAGCAGCCCCGCTTCCGACGGGATCTCCTACGAGCAGTACTTC
TRBD1,TRBV9,-,TRBJ1-2,CASSVEYRGYGYTF,TGTGCCAGCAGCGTAGAATACAGGGGATATGGCTACACCTTC
-,TRBV27,-,TRBJ2-3,CASCTTPYSTDTQYF,TGTGCCAGCTGCACCACCCCCTACAGCACAGATACGCAGTATTTT
TRBD2,TRBV5-1,-,TRBJ2-7,CASRTGLAGSYEQYF,TGCGCCAGCAGGACTGGACTAGCGGGCTCCTACGAGCAGTACTTC
TRBD2,TRBV6-6,-,TRBJ2-1,CASSDLAGVGYEQFF,TGTGCCAGCAGTGATTTAGCGGGAGTAGGGTATGAGCAGTTCTTC
TRBD2,TRBV6-2/TRBV6-3,-,TRBJ2-5,CATHTGLAVEETQYF,TGTGCCACCCATACCGGACTAGCGGTTGAAGAGACCCAGTACTTC
TRBD2,TRBV4-3,few,TRBJ2-3,CASSQSAGGLTDTQYF,TGCGCCAGCAGCCAATCGGCGGGAGGGCTGACAGATACGCAGTATTTT
TRBD2,TRBV7-2,-,TRBJ2-7,CASSLASGDTYEQYF,TGTGCCAGCAGCTTAGCTAGCGGGGACACCTACGAGCAGTACTTC
-,TRBV6-2/TRBV6-3,many,TRBJ1-1,CASSYSRIQNTEAFF,TGTGCCAGCAGTTACTCGAGGATACAGAACACTGAAGCTTTCTTT
-,TRBV18,few,TRBJ2-5,CASSPPTGQTQETQYF,TGTGCCAGCTCACCACCGACTGGACAGACCCAAGAGACCCAGTACTTC
-,TRBV13,-,TRBJ2-7,CASSTSRGSFPYEQYF,TGTGCCAGCAGCACCTCGCGCGGGTCCTTCCCCTACGAGCAGTACTTC
TRBD2,TRBV20-1,few,TRBJ2-5,CSAQILAGYQETQYF,TGCAGTGCACAAATTCTAGCGGGGTACCAAGAGACCCAGTACTTC
-,TRBV15,-,TRBJ1-1,CATSTSLGTEAFF,TGTGCCACCTCGACTAGTCTGGGAACTGAAGCTTTCTTT
-,TRBV10-3,few,TRBJ2-3,CAIGGQSTDTQYF,TGTGCCATCGGGGGCCAAAGCACAGATACGCAGTATTTT
-,TRBV7-2,few,TRBJ1-2,CASSPRQLYGYTF,TGTGCCAGCAGCCCACGACAGCTCTATGGCTACACCTTC
-,TRBV20-1,few,TRBJ2-2,CSASDTGELFF,TGCAGTGCTAGTGACACCGGGGAGCTGTTTTTT
TRBD2,TRBV28,-,TRBJ2-1,CASSFRTGGPYNEQFF,TGTGCCAGCAGTTTCCGAACGGGAGGGCCCTACAATGAGCAGTTCTTC
-,TRBV7-2,-,TRBJ1-1,CASSLGNVGWDTEAFF,TGTGCCAGCAGCTTAGGAAATGTGGGCTGGGACACTGAAGCTTTCTTT
-,TRBV6-6,few,TRBJ2-5,CASSYGEKTQYF,TGTGCCAGCAGTTACGGTGAGAAGACCCAGTACTTC
TRBD1,TRBV5-6,few,TRBJ2-3,CASSSDRYYADTQYF,TGTGCCAGCAGTTCGGACAGGTATTACGCAGATACGCAGTATTTT
-,TRBV4-1,few,TRBJ1-3,CASSQGISGNTIYF,TGCGCCAGCAGCCAAGGTATCTCTGGAAACACCATATATTTT
-,TRBV5-1,-,TRBJ2-2,CASSLDPPAGELFF,TGCGCCAGCAGCTTGGACCCCCCGGCCGGGGAGCTGTTTTTT
TRBD1,TRBV5-1,few,TRBJ1-2,CASSPLGQRTDGYTF,TGCGCCAGCAGCCCCTTGGGACAGAGAACTGATGGCTACACCTTC
-,TRBV18,many,TRBJ2-1,CASSPRGDEQFF,TGTGCCAGCTCACCACGGGGCGATGAGCAGTTCTTC
-,TRBV7-2,many,TRBJ1-3,CASSLGGAGNTIYF,TGTGCCAGCAGCTTAGGGGGGGCTGGAAACACCATATATTTT
TRBD2,TRBV11-2,-,TRBJ2-5,CASSSSEGRVETQYF,TGTGCCAGCAGCTCCTCGGAGGGGAGGGTAGAGACCCAGTACTTC
TRBD1,TRBV28,few,TRBJ1-1,CASRSQGAGDTEAFF,TGTGCCAGCAGATCGCAGGGGGCGGGCGACACTGAAGCTTTCTTT
TRBD1,TRBV7-2,-,TRBJ2-5,CASSLVDRGQGETQYF,TGTGCCAGCAGCTTAGTGGACAGGGGGCAAGGGGAGACCCAGTACTTC
-,TRBV4-1,few,TRBJ1-5,CASSHGGPQHF,TGCGCCAGCAGCCACGGAGGGCCCCAGCATTTT
-,TRBV28,many,TRBJ2-5,CASSLGGPETQYF,TGTGCCAGCAGTTTAGGGGGGCCAGAGACCCAGTACTTC
-,TRBV11-2,few,TRBJ2-3,CASRTLGLPTDTQYF,TGTGCCAGCAGGACCCTCGGGCTTCCCACAGATACGCAGTATTTT
-,TRBV5-1,few,TRBJ1-1,CASRGPFATEAFF,TGCGCCAGCAGAGGTCCTTTCGCTACTGAAGCTTTCTTT
-,TRBV10-3,many,TRBJ1-5,CATSGGEQQPQHF,TGTGCCACCTCGGGCGGGGAGCAACAGCCCCAGCATTTT
TRBD1,TRBV6-6,-,TRBJ1-2,CASSVGQGGRYTF,TGTGCCAGCAGTGTCGGACAGGGAGGGAGGTACACCTTC
-,TRBV6-5,many,TRBJ1-2,CASSYSQGFNYGYTF,TGTGCCAGCAGTTACTCACAGGGATTCAACTATGGCTACACCTTC
-,TRBV6-2/TRBV6-3,-,TRBJ2-1,CASSKGPYNEQFF,TGTGCCAGCAGCAAGGGACCATACAATGAGCAGTTCTTC
-,TRBV9,many,TRBJ1-4,CASKRGDGANEKLFF,TGTGCCAGCAAGAGGGGCGACGGAGCTAATGAAAAACTGTTTTTT